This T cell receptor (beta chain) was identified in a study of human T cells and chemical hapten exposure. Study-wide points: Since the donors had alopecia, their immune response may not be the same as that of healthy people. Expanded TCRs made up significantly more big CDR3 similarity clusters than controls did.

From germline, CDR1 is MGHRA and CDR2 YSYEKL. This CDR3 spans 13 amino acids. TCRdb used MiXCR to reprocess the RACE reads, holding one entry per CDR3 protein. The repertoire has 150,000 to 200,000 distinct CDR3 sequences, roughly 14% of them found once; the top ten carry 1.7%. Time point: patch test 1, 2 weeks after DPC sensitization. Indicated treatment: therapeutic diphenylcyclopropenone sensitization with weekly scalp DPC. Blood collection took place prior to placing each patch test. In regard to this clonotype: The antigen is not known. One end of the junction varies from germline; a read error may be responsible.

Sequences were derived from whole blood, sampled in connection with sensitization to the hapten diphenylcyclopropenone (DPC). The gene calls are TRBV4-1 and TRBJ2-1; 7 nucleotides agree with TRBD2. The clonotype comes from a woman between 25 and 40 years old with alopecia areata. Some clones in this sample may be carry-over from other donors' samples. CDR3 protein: CASSQDRLAPLSF. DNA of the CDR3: TGCGCCAGCAGCCAAGATCGACTAGCTCCTTTAAGCTTC.